This passage covers 24 T cell receptor beta chains from one sample sequenced in a study of T cell clones after liver transplantation. Assay: immunoSEQ multiplex PCR; the TCRdb copy retains only in-frame clones and omits some. The sample comprises more than 100,000 clones, about 88% of which are singletons, and approximately 3% rests with the top ten. The sequenced sample was CD4+ T cells from blood, obtained around 48 months after liver transplant. All receptors come from a human patient who received a liver transplant. Some of the T cells may derive from the graft donor.

V usage is TRBV19 and J usage is TRBJ2-6; D gene ambiguous. CDR1 is LNHDA and CDR2 is SQIVND in the germline V gene (reference sequence). The CDR3 is 13 residues long. The V end lost 6 bases, the J end lost 2 bases, and 5 bases lay between the germline ends. The CDR3 sequence: CASRGTGANVLTF. The CDR3, as DNA: TGTGCCAGTAGAGGCACTGGGGCCAACGTCCTGACTTTC.

The chain carries TRBV19 and TRBJ1-5, with TRBD1 as a possible D gene (6 bases). The V gene's germline CDR1 is LNHDA and CDR2 SQIVND (reference sequence). With 6 bases removed from V and 0 bases from J, the gap between germline ends came to 12 bases. This CDR3 comprises 15 residues. The CDR3 is CASSGTSHSNQPQHF. The CDR3 region has the DNA TGTGCCAGTAGCGGGACAAGCCATAGCAATCAGCCCCAGCATTTT.

This clone was picked up a small number of times. The chain joins TRBV5-6 to TRBJ1-2, with unresolved D. Trimming cost V 0 bases and J 2 bases, with 14 bases left between them. The CDR3 length is 16 residues. The V gene's germline CDR1 is SGHDT and CDR2 YYEEEE. CDR3 nucleotide sequence: TGTGCCAGCAGCTTGGTAGGGTCCCAGAGCAACTATGGCTACACCTTC. Translation gives CASSLVGSQSNYGYTF. Combining the CDR3 with reference TRBV5-6 and TRBJ1-2 gives the whole variable domain DAGVTQSPTHLIKTRGQQVTLRCSPKSGHDTVSWYQQALGQGPQFIFQYYEEEERQRGNFPDRFSGHQFPNYSSELNVNALLLGDSALYLCASSLVGSQSNYGYTFGSGTRLTVV.

The chain recombines TRBV19 with TRBJ2-5, with a tentative D call TRBD2 (7 bases). Per the germline V gene, CDR1 is LNHDA and CDR2 is SQIVND (reference sequence). Trimming shortened V by 4 bases and J by 5 bases, and 14 bases separated the two germline ends. CDR3 length: 14 amino acids. The CDR3 nucleotides read TGTGCCAGTAGTAACGGGGGGCTGGAGGAGACCCAGTACTTC. Its translation: CASSNGGLEETQYF.

This clone was detected only once. The rearrangement uses TRBV27 and TRBJ2-1; no reliable D call. The CDR3 length is 16 residues. The V gene's germline CDR1 is MNHEY and CDR2 SMNVEV (reference sequence). Between the trimmed V and J ends, which lost 2 bases and 5 bases, there was a span of 16 bases. The DNA for the CDR3 is TGTGCCAGCAGTTTAAGGTTGGATGGAAAGCACAATGAGCAGTTCTTC. Translated, it gives CASSLRLDGKHNEQFF.

This clone occurred once. The chain uses TRBV6-1 and TRBJ2-7; no clear D. This CDR3 spans 15 amino acids. The V and J ends lost 7 bases and 2 bases respectively, with 18 bases between them. CDR1 is MNHNS, CDR2 SASEGT, per germline. CDR3 amino acids: CASTPLKDGPYEQYF. The CDR3 DNA sequence: TGTGCCAGCACCCCCCTTAAGGACGGACCCTACGAGCAGTACTTC.

The chain carries TRBV7-8 and TRBJ1-2; maybe TRBD1 (5 bases). The CDR3 spans 15 residues. Trimming cost V 5 bases and J 7 bases, with 20 bases left between them. From germline, CDR1 is SGHVS and CDR2 FQNEAQ. Here the CDR3 reads CASSPIDSTAAGYTF. The CDR3 nucleotides are TGTGCCAGCAGCCCGATTGATTCGACAGCGGCTGGCTACACCTTC.

The chain uses TRBV4-3 and TRBJ2-7, with 7 bases lining up with TRBD1. The CDR3 covers 15 residues. Losses at the gene ends were 2 bases for V and 1 base for J; bases not matched to a gene: 5. Per the germline V gene, CDR1 is LGHNA and CDR2 is YSLEER. CDR3 sequence: CASSQTPGQSYEQYF. CDR3 DNA: TGCGCCAGCAGCCAAACTCCGGGACAGTCCTACGAGCAGTACTTC.

The chain uses TRBV29-1 and TRBJ2-3; TRBD2 matches 11 bases. The V and J ends lost 6 bases and 3 bases, in that order; junction bases with no gene match: 5. In germline, CDR1 is SQVTM, CDR2 ANQGSEA. The CDR3 sequence is 14 residues long. The CDR3 protein is CSVVAGGQTDTQYF. In nucleotides, the CDR3 is TGCAGCGTAGTAGCGGGGGGGCAGACAGATACGCAGTATTTT.

The chain couples TRBV10-3 to TRBJ1-5; D gene unclear. Germline assignment: CDR1 ENHRY and CDR2 SYGVKD. The CDR3 length is 13 residues. V shed 10 bases and J shed 6 bases, with 16 bases lying between them. CDR3 DNA sequence: TGTGCCACCGGAGCGGGAAGTGGTCAGCCCCAGCATTTT. This encodes CATGAGSGQPQHF.

This chain uses TRBV2 with TRBJ1-4; unclear D gene. CDR1 is SNHLY, CDR2 FYNNEI, per germline. V was pared by 8 bases and J by 4 bases, with 11 bases between. The CDR3 sequence is 13 residues long. Written as DNA, the CDR3 is TGTGCCAGCCTATACGGCAATAATGAAAAACTGTTTTTT. It codes for CASLYGNNEKLFF.

The CDR3 reads CASSLGSDGYTF. As DNA, the CDR3 is TGCGCCAGCAGCTTGGGGTCGGATGGCTACACCTTC. The rearrangement uses TRBV5-1 and TRBJ1-2; D uncertain. Germline V gene data show CDR1 as SGHRS and CDR2 as YFSETQ. This CDR3 has 12 residues. Trimming pared 0 bases from V and 6 bases from J, leaving 6 bases between.

The chain uses TRBV10-3 and TRBJ2-7; no definite D call. The CDR3 runs to 12 residues. CDR1 and CDR2 from the germline V gene are ENHRY and SYGVKD. Deletions cut 3 bases from V and 2 bases from J, with 5 bases between. The CDR3 loop reads CAISDRTYEQYF. CDR3 coding DNA: TGTGCCATCAGTGACAGAACCTACGAGCAGTACTTC.

The V gene is TRBV7-3, the J gene TRBJ2-3; D remains unclear. There are 14 residues in the CDR3. Germline V gene sequence: CDR1 SGHTA, CDR2 FQGTGA. V lost 6 bases and J lost 2, with 12 bases in between. CDR3 nucleotide sequence: TGTGCCAGCAGTATAAGGCCTTTCACAGATACGCAGTATTTT. It is translated as CASSIRPFTDTQYF.

The chain has TRBV5-4 and TRBJ1-3; D ambiguous. With 4 bases removed from V and 2 bases from J, the gap between germline ends came to 10 bases. CDR1 and CDR2 from the germline V gene are SGHNT and YYREEE (reference sequence). This CDR3 has 14 residues. CDR3 residues: CASSANTAGNTIYF. The CDR3 coding sequence is TGTGCCAGCAGCGCCAATACGGCTGGAAACACCATATATTTT.

The rearrangement uses TRBV14 and TRBJ2-5, with 12 bases that match TRBD2. With 5 bases clipped from V and 4 bases from J, the junction kept 5 bases outside the gene matches. Germline-derived CDR1 and CDR2 are SGHDN and FVKESK. The CDR3 is made up of 15 amino acids. The CDR3 DNA is TGTGCCAGCAGCTCCGGACTAGCGGGAACAGAGACCCAGTACTTC. This gives the protein CASSSGLAGTETQYF.

This sequence joins TRBV18 and TRBJ1-1; 7 bases line up with TRBD1. Germline CDR1 reads KGHSH; CDR2 reads LQKENI. V lost 3 bases, J lost 4 bases, and 5 bases stayed unmatched. The CDR3 loop spans 14 amino acids. The CDR3 bases are TGTGCCAGCTCACCTAAACAGGGGAGCACTGAAGCTTTCTTT. This encodes CASSPKQGSTEAFF.

The rearrangement links TRBV5-1 to TRBJ2-5; 7 bases are a match to TRBD1. Germline V CDR1 and CDR2: SGHRS, YFSETQ. V shed 0 bases and J 4 bases; nucleotides not matched to a gene: 0. The CDR3 contains 13 residues. This chain's CDR3 is CASSLGQGETQYF. CDR3 in DNA: TGCGCCAGCAGCTTGGGACAGGGAGAGACCCAGTACTTC.

The gene calls are TRBV13 and TRBJ2-5; the D call may be TRBD1 or TRBD2 (5 bases each). Germline V gene data show CDR1 as PRHDT and CDR2 as FYEKMQ (reference sequence). V lost 4 bases, J lost 1 base, and 13 bases lay in between. This CDR3 has 15 residues. In DNA form, the CDR3 reads TGTGCCAGCAGCTCGGGACCGACGACCCAAGAGACCCAGTACTTC. Its translation: CASSSGPTTQETQYF.

With respect to this clone: This sample includes further DNA sequences coding for the same CDR3. This CDR3 reads CASSFRGSNQPQHF. The CDR3 DNA sequence: TGTGCCAGCAGCTTTCGGGGGTCCAATCAGCCCCAGCATTTT. The rearrangement joins TRBV5-6 to TRBJ1-5; TRBD1 is a possible D gene (5 bases). The CDR3 has 14 residues. V was shortened by 2 bases and J by 3 bases, with 9 bases between the two germline ends. Germline V gene data show CDR1 as SGHDT and CDR2 as YYEEEE. The whole variable domain, filled in from reference TRBV5-6 and TRBJ1-5, reads DAGVTQSPTHLIKTRGQQVTLRCSPKSGHDTVSWYQQALGQGPQFIFQYYEEEERQRGNFPDRFSGHQFPNYSSELNVNALLLGDSALYLCASSFRGSNQPQHFGDGTRLSIL.

The gene calls are TRBV5-1 and TRBJ2-1, with 11 bases lining up with TRBD2. CDR1 and CDR2 from the germline V gene are SGHRS and YFSETQ. J lost 3 bases, V lost 7 bases, and 3 bases had no gene match. This CDR3 has 14 residues. The CDR3 protein is CASGSGRVYNEQFF. CDR3 sequence (DNA): TGCGCCAGCGGTAGCGGGAGGGTCTACAATGAGCAGTTCTTC.

The rearrangement joins TRBV5-1 to TRBJ1-2; 7 bases are shared with TRBD1. The CDR3 has 16 amino acids. The V segment lost 4 bases and the J segment 4 bases; nucleotides outside the gene matches: 13. Germline CDR1 reads SGHRS; CDR2 reads YFSETQ. The CDR3 sequence: CASSRKRTGESYGYTF. CDR3 sequence (DNA): TGCGCCAGCAGCAGAAAAAGGACAGGAGAAAGCTATGGCTACACCTTC.

This clone was seen just once. The chain joins TRBV5-1 to TRBJ2-2; D ambiguous. Trimming took 0 bases from V and 1 from J, leaving 4 bases between them. The CDR3 contains 14 residues. From germline, CDR1 is SGHRS and CDR2 YFSETQ. CDR3 amino acids: CASSLGENTGELFF. CDR3 DNA: TGCGCCAGCAGCTTGGGAGAGAACACCGGGGAGCTGTTTTTT.

This chain links TRBV10-3 with TRBJ2-1, with 9 bases aligning to TRBD2. Per the germline V gene, CDR1 is ENHRY and CDR2 is SYGVKD. Trimming removed 9 bases from V and 6 bases from J; junction bases left unmatched: 6. The CDR3 covers 13 residues. CDR3 in DNA: TGTGCCATAACGGCTAGCGGGGCCAATGAGCAGTTCTTC. Residues: CAITASGANEQFF.